The 20 T cell receptor beta chains below were found in one sample sequenced in a study of blood T cell repertoires in COVID-19. The table came from immunoSEQ multiplex PCR; TCRdb's copy has only in-frame clones and leaves some out. The table has about 260,000 clones, about 85% seen once. Specimen: peripheral blood. These receptor sequences come from a man in his sixties with acute or convalescent COVID-19.

This clone came up once. The chain combines TRBV7-9 with TRBJ2-3; possible D gene TRBD1, 5 bases. V lost 3 bases and J lost 8, with 9 bases in between. The CDR3 totals 12 residues. Germline V gene lookup returns CDR1 SEHNR and CDR2 FQNEAQ (reference sequence). CDR3 bases: TGTGCCAGCAGCTTCCCCAGGGCTACGCAGTATTTT. Its translation: CASSFPRATQYF.

Worth noting for this clone: In the same sample, other DNA sequences code for this CDR3. The chain couples TRBV18 to TRBJ2-5; TRBD1 aligns across 7 bases. CDR3 size: 13 residues. V shed 3 bases, J shed 2 bases, and the junction held 0 bases outside the gene matches. Germline assignment: CDR1 KGHSH and CDR2 LQKENI. CDR3 residues: CASSPTGQETQYF. The CDR3 coding sequence is TGTGCCAGCTCACCGACAGGGCAAGAGACCCAGTACTTC.

V gene TRBV13 combines with J gene TRBJ2-6; tentative D call: TRBD1 (6 bases). This CDR3 is 15 amino acids long. The V end lost 2 bases, the J end lost 2 bases, and 7 bases lay between the germline ends. Germline V gene sequence: CDR1 PRHDT, CDR2 FYEKMQ (reference sequence). The CDR3 spells CASSLRQAGANVLTF. In DNA, the CDR3 is TGTGCCAGCAGCTTAAGACAGGCTGGGGCCAACGTCCTGACTTTC.

This chain connects TRBV24-1 to TRBJ2-1, with 7 positions matching TRBD2. CDR1 is KGHDR and CDR2 is SFDVKD in the germline V gene. The CDR3 has 14 amino acids. The junction had 8 bases not matched to a gene; V was cut back by 5 bases and J by 8 bases. CDR3 protein: CATSAGEGHHEQFF. The CDR3 bases are TGTGCCACCAGTGCGGGGGAGGGCCACCATGAGCAGTTCTTC.

The chain has TRBV7-8 and TRBJ1-2; D perhaps matches TRBD1 (6 bases). The V gene's germline CDR1 is SGHVS and CDR2 FQNEAQ. The V and J ends lost 1 base and 7 bases respectively, with 16 bases between them. This CDR3 is 15 amino acids long. The CDR3 spells CASSLDQGRSGGYTF. As DNA, the CDR3 is TGTGCCAGCAGCTTAGATCAGGGGCGATCGGGTGGCTACACCTTC.

V usage is TRBV28 and J usage is TRBJ2-7; D remains ambiguous. Trimming removed 7 bases from V and 6 bases from J, with 22 bases in between. The CDR3 length is 15 residues. Per the germline V gene, CDR1 is MDHEN and CDR2 is SYDVKM. CDR3 in amino acids: CASTRSGLVGPEQYF. The CDR3 bases are TGTGCCAGCACCCGGTCCGGCCTAGTTGGTCCCGAGCAGTACTTC.

CDR3 coding DNA: TGTGCCAGCAGCTCCCCAGGACAGGGGATAGTTGATGGCTACACCTTC. Its translation is CASSSPGQGIVDGYTF. The rearrangement uses TRBV7-9 and TRBJ1-2, with 9 bases lining up with TRBD1. V shed 4 bases, J shed 6 bases, and the junction held 12 bases outside the gene matches. The CDR3 is 16 residues long. Germline V CDR1 and CDR2: SEHNR, FQNEAQ (reference sequence). Combining the CDR3 with reference TRBV7-9 and TRBJ1-2 gives the whole variable domain DTGVSQNPRHKITKRGQNVTFRCDPISEHNRLYWYRQTLGQGPEFLTYFQNEAQLEKSRLLSDRFSAERPKGSFSTLEIQRTEQGDSAMYLCASSSPGQGIVDGYTFGSGTRLTVV.

CDR3: CATPSPVEYEQYF. The CDR3 coding sequence is TGTGCCACCCCATCACCGGTAGAGTACGAGCAGTACTTC. The rearrangement links TRBV24-1 to TRBJ2-7, with no clear D. The CDR3 has 13 amino acids. Germline values: CDR1 KGHDR, CDR2 SFDVKD. The V gene lost 9 bases and the J gene lost 4 bases, with 15 bases spanning the gap.

This sequence joins TRBV6-5 and TRBJ2-5; maybe TRBD2 (5 bases). In germline, CDR1 is MNHEY, CDR2 SVGAGI. The CDR3 consists of 13 residues. Trimming pared 6 bases from V and 3 bases from J, leaving 11 bases between. The CDR3 DNA sequence: TGTGCCAGCAGGATCCCCGGGGAAGAGACCCAGTACTTC. Its protein is CASRIPGEETQYF.

The rearrangement joins TRBV9 to TRBJ2-5; TRBD1 matches 7 bases. The J segment lost 5 bases and the V segment lost 0 bases, leaving 16 bases of the junction unmatched. Germline CDR1 is SGDLS and CDR2 is YYNGEE. This CDR3 region has 18 residues. The DNA for the CDR3 is TGTGCCAGCAGCGTAGACCCGACAGGGTCCCTCACGGAGGAGACCCAGTACTTC. It yields the protein CASSVDPTGSLTEETQYF.

The genes are TRBV27 and TRBJ1-2; 7 bases fit TRBD1. The CDR3 is made up of 14 amino acids. The J segment lost 7 bases and the V segment lost 2 bases, leaving 7 bases of the junction unmatched. Germline loops: CDR1 MNHEY, CDR2 SMNVEV (reference sequence). The CDR3 DNA reads TGTGCCAGCAGTTTACTCCCGGGACAGACTGGCTACACCTTC. Translating it yields CASSLLPGQTGYTF.

This clone was seen more than once but under ten times. This chain links TRBV4-2 with TRBJ2-2, with D perhaps matching TRBD2 (7 bases). Trimming removed 0 bases at V and 4 bases at J, with 12 bases between. The germline gives CDR1 LGHNA, CDR2 YNFKEQ. This CDR3 region has 16 residues. The CDR3 nucleotides are TGTGCCAGCAGCCAAGATTGGGGGGGCCCCACCGGGGAGCTGTTTTTT. This codes for CASSQDWGGPTGELFF.

V gene TRBV6-5 combines with J gene TRBJ2-2; D is ambiguous. V was trimmed by 6 bases and J by 1 base, leaving 15 bases between them. The length of the CDR3 is 16 residues. Looked up from germline, CDR1 is MNHEY and CDR2 is SVGAGI. The CDR3 DNA is TGTGCCAGCAGCTACCTGGCAGGCCAGAACACCGGGGAGCTGTTTTTT. Its protein is CASSYLAGQNTGELFF.

J is TRBJ2-1 and V is TRBV7-9; 12 bases map to TRBD1. Germline V gene data show CDR1 as SEHNR and CDR2 as FQNEAQ (reference sequence). CDR3 size: 18 residues. The junction had 10 bases not matched to a gene; V was cut back by 5 bases and J by 2 bases. In nucleotides, the CDR3 is TGTGCCAGCAGCAGGGGACAGGGGGCCCTAATTCCCTACAATGAGCAGTTCTTC. This translates into CASSRGQGALIPYNEQFF.

The V and J genes are TRBV28 and TRBJ2-2, with 11 bases identical to TRBD1. The CDR3 runs to 16 residues. Germline V gene data show CDR1 as MDHEN and CDR2 as SYDVKM. Unmatched junction bases numbered 8, after V lost 4 bases and J lost 7 bases. Written as DNA, the CDR3 is TGTGCCAGCAGTTCCCGGACAGGGGGCGCAGTCGGGGAGCTGTTTTTT. Its protein is CASSSRTGGAVGELFF.

The chain carries TRBV6-5 and TRBJ2-2; 8 nucleotides agree with TRBD1. The CDR3 extends over 15 amino acids. CDR1 and CDR2 (germline): MNHEY, SVGAGI. The ends lost 3 bases at V and 4 bases at J; junction bases unmatched: 4. The CDR3 region is CASSYWTGSTGELFF. The CDR3 DNA is TGTGCCAGCAGTTATTGGACAGGGAGCACCGGGGAGCTGTTTTTT.

This chain links TRBV27 with TRBJ2-3; possibly TRBD2 for D (6 bases). This CDR3 comprises 14 residues. Germline CDR1 MNHEY, CDR2 SMNVEV (reference sequence). The V gene lost 2 bases and the J gene lost 4 bases, with 10 bases spanning the gap. The CDR3 region has the DNA TGTGCCAGCAGTTTACCAGGGAGGCCAGATACGCAGTATTTT. Its protein is CASSLPGRPDTQYF.

This chain connects TRBV7-3 to TRBJ2-5, with D maybe TRBD2 (5 bases). CDR3 length equals 14 residues. The ends were cut back, 5 bases at V and 5 bases at J, with 15 bases in the middle. CDR1 is SGHTA, CDR2 FQGTGA, per germline. DNA for the CDR3: TGTGCCAGCAGCAACAGCGGATCCCCGGAGACCCAGTACTTC. The encoded protein is CASSNSGSPETQYF.

V usage is TRBV15 and J usage is TRBJ1-5, with D perhaps matching TRBD1 (5 bases). CDR3 size: 16 residues. Trimming cost V 8 bases and J 4 bases, with 21 bases left between them. The germline V gene encodes CDR1 LNHNV and CDR2 YYDKDF (reference sequence). The CDR3 DNA follows: TGTGCCACCCGTGACAGATCTCAGCTTCTTAATCAGCCCCAGCATTTT. Translating gives CATRDRSQLLNQPQHF.

This chain links TRBV6-5 with TRBJ2-7, with 8 bases identical to TRBD1. CDR3 size: 16 residues. CDR1 and CDR2 (germline): MNHEY, SVGAGI. With V trimmed by 4 bases and J by 3 bases, 11 bases remained unmatched. CDR3 sequence (DNA): TGTGCCAGCAGTTCCTCCGGACAGGGATCGATCTACGAGCAGTACTTC. The encoded protein is CASSSSGQGSIYEQYF.